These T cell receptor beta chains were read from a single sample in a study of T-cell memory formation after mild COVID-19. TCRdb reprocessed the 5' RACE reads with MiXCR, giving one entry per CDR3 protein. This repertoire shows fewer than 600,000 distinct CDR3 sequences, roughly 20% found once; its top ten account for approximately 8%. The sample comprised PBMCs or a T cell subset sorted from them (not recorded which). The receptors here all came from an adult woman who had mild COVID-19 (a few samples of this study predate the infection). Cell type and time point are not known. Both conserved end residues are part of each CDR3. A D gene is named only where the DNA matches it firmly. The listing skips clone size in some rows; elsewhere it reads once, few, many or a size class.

CDR3nt: TGCGCCAGCAGCCACGGACTAGCGGGGGCGGGAACGCAGTATTTT
CDR3aa: CASSHGLAGAGTQYF
d_gene: TRBD2
j_gene: TRBJ2-3
v_gene: TRBV4-1
abundance: .

CDR3nt: TGTGCCAGTAAATTATCGAGCTCCTACAATGAGCAGTTCTTC
CDR3aa: CASKLSSSYNEQFF
d_gene: .
j_gene: TRBJ2-1
v_gene: TRBV19
abundance: few

CDR3nt: TGTGCCAGCAGTCCGGGACAGGGAATTATATGGCAGTTCTTC
CDR3aa: CASSPGQGIIWQFF
d_gene: TRBD1
j_gene: TRBJ2-1
v_gene: TRBV12-3/TRBV12-4
abundance: .

CDR3nt: TGTGCCAGCAGAAGTAGACAGGGGGCTAATCAGCCCCAGCATTTT
CDR3aa: CASRSRQGANQPQHF
d_gene: TRBD1
j_gene: TRBJ1-5
v_gene: TRBV12-3/TRBV12-4
abundance: many

CDR3nt: TGTGCCAGCAGTGGGACAGGGGGCGGGACCCAGTACTTC
CDR3aa: CASSGTGGGTQYF
d_gene: TRBD1
j_gene: TRBJ2-5
v_gene: TRBV6-2/TRBV6-3
abundance: few

CDR3nt: TGTGCCAGCAGCGCCGGGACAGGGGGCTTCGGGGAGCTGTTTTTT
CDR3aa: CASSAGTGGFGELFF
d_gene: TRBD1
j_gene: TRBJ2-2
v_gene: TRBV27
abundance: .

CDR3nt: TGTGCCAGCAATACCCACGTCCTCCCTAGCGCCTACAATGAGCAGTTCTTC
CDR3aa: CASNTHVLPSAYNEQFF
d_gene: .
j_gene: TRBJ2-1
v_gene: TRBV12-3/TRBV12-4
abundance: few

CDR3nt: TGTGCCAGCAGCTCTGGACTAGTCCGAGGATCCGGGGAGCTGTTTTTT
CDR3aa: CASSSGLVRGSGELFF
d_gene: TRBD2
j_gene: TRBJ2-2
v_gene: TRBV7-6
abundance: few

CDR3nt: TGTGCCAGCAGCGGACGGACTAACTATGGCTACACCTTC
CDR3aa: CASSGRTNYGYTF
d_gene: .
j_gene: TRBJ1-2
v_gene: TRBV6-2/TRBV6-3
abundance: few

CDR3nt: TGTGCCAGCAGTTGGGCAGCCTACGAGCAGTACTTC
CDR3aa: CASSWAAYEQYF
d_gene: .
j_gene: TRBJ2-7
v_gene: TRBV28
abundance: .

CDR3nt: TGCAGTGCTAGCAGACAGCTTAACTATGGCTACACCTTC
CDR3aa: CSASRQLNYGYTF
d_gene: .
j_gene: TRBJ1-2
v_gene: TRBV20-1
abundance: few

CDR3nt: TGTGCCAGCAGTGACCAGGGGGCGTATGTCTATGGCTACACCTTC
CDR3aa: CASSDQGAYVYGYTF
d_gene: TRBD1
j_gene: TRBJ1-2
v_gene: TRBV2
abundance: .

CDR3nt: TGTGCCAGCAGTTACATCGGGTACGAGCAGTACTTC
CDR3aa: CASSYIGYEQYF
d_gene: .
j_gene: TRBJ2-7
v_gene: TRBV6-5
abundance: .

CDR3nt: TGTGCCTGGAATTTCGGACAGATCTACGAGCAGTACTTC
CDR3aa: CAWNFGQIYEQYF
d_gene: .
j_gene: TRBJ2-7
v_gene: TRBV30
abundance: few

CDR3nt: TGTGCCAGCAGTAGGTCGGGACAGGGGAATTCACCCCTCCACTTT
CDR3aa: CASSRSGQGNSPLHF
d_gene: TRBD1
j_gene: TRBJ1-6
v_gene: TRBV7-6
abundance: .

CDR3nt: TGTGCCATCAGTGAGTCTAAGGGGAAGGGGCCAGATACGCAGTATTTT
CDR3aa: CAISESKGKGPDTQYF
d_gene: .
j_gene: TRBJ2-3
v_gene: TRBV10-3
abundance: .

CDR3nt: TGTGCCAGCTCCTTCTCCGGGACAGCCACAGATACGCAGTATTTT
CDR3aa: CASSFSGTATDTQYF
d_gene: TRBD1
j_gene: TRBJ2-3
v_gene: TRBV6-2/TRBV6-3
abundance: few